This T cell receptor (beta chain) was identified during a study of spatial heterogeneity in lung cancer. Study-level points and caveats: Intratumoral expanded alpha and beta TCR counts were found to track tumor mutation counts.

The CDR3 spans 14 residues. CDR1 PRHDT and CDR2 FYEKMQ come from the germline V gene (reference sequence). The ends lost 6 bases at V and 3 bases at J; junction bases unmatched: 2. This clonotype is labeled as medium-sized. The antigen is not known. This beta chain is a stray sequence in a library constructed for alpha chains; its clone size is not meaningful. The time point was: sample taken at primary tumor resection. No cell sorting; template was whole RNA from tumor, lung tissue or PBMC. TCRdb called the 5' RACE reads again in MiXCR, with one record for every CDR3 protein. The sample records fewer than 15,000 distinct CDR3 sequences, 5.6% being singletons.

Specimen: lung tumor tissue, collected at surgery. This receptor was identified in a female donor with early-stage non-small cell lung cancer. The V call is TRBV13, the J call TRBJ1-4, with 9 bases matching TRBD1. This chain's CDR3 is CASSRQGANEKLFF. The CDR3 region has the DNA TGTGCCAGCAGTCGACAGGGGGCTAATGAAAAACTGTTTTTT.